This record looks at one T cell receptor beta chain sequence and its context. The data were taken from a study of T cell changes during pregnancy in multiple sclerosis. Sequencing used immunoSEQ multiplex PCR; TCRdb keeps in-frame clones, though not all of them. This table has about 51,000 clones, 93% appearing once. The CDR3 runs to 15 residues. CDR1 and CDR2 from the germline V gene are SGHTA and FQGTGA. V was clipped by 1 base and J by 4 bases, with 10 bases between them. The source was peripheral blood, collected in the second trimester of pregnancy. The rearrangement joins TRBV7-3 to TRBJ2-2; D is perhaps TRBD1 (6 bases). The receptor was derived from a female donor with multiple sclerosis, enrolled in a pregnancy study. CDR3 protein: CASSLNRVGTGELFF. The CDR3 region has the DNA TGTGCCAGCAGCTTAAACAGGGTGGGCACCGGGGAGCTGTTTTTT.